This TCR beta chain was recovered during a study of blood T cells in healthy people across ages. Combining a sample-barcoded 5' primer with a J-beta primer mix, a second PCR ran for 7 to 11 cycles. Every individual sample yielded 2.5 million or more paired-end reads (each containing CDR3). MiXCR, applied by TCRdb to the 5' RACE reads, yields one record per CDR3 protein. The sample has 1,300,000 or so distinct CDR3 sequences, approximately 59% seen once. Germline CDR1 is MNHEY and CDR2 is SMNVEV (reference sequence). Trimming at V came to 4 bases and at J to 5 bases, leaving 13 bases not matched to a gene. The CDR3 has 16 amino acids. This clonotype was counted only a few times. What it binds is not known. General study results and limits: When one million T cells were used, diversity estimates were thought to be underestimates.

All donors came from Russia, were Caucasian and healthy, and spanned ages roughly 6 to 95. Samples each yielded at least 5.5 micrograms of total RNA. The sequence was obtained from a man aged 18 to 30 in good health. V gene TRBV27 combines with J gene TRBJ2-5; 7 bases agree with TRBD2. Sequenced material: blood. The DNA for the CDR3 is TGTGCCAGCAGTTCAACTGGGGGGGGGACCCTGGAGACCCAGTACTTC. It translates to CASSSTGGGTLETQYF.